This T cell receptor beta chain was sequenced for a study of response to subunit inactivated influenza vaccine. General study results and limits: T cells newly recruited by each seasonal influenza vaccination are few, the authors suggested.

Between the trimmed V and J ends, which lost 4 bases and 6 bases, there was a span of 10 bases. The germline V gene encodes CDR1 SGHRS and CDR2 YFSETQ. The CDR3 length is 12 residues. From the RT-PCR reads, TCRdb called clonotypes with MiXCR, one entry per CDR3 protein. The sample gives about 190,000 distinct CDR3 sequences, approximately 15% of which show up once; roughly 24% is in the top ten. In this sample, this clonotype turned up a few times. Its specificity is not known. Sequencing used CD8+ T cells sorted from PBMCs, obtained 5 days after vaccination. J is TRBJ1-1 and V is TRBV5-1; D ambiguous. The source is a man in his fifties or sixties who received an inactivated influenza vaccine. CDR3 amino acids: CASSPGSPEAFF. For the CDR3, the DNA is TGCGCCAGCAGCCCTGGTTCTCCTGAAGCTTTCTTT.